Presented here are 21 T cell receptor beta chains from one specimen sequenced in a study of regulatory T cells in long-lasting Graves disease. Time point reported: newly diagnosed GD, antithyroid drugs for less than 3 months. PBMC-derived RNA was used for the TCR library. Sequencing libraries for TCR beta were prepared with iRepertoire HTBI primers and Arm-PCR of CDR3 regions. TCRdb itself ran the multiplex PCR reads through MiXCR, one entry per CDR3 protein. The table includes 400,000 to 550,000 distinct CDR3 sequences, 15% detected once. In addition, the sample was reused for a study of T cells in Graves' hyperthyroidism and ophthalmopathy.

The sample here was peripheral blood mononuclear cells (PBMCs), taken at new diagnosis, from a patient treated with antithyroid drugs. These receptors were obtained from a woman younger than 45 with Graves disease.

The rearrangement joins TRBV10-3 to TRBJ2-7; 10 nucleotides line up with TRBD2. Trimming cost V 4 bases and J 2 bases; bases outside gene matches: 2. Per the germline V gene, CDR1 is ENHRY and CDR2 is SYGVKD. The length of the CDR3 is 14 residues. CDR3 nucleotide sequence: TGTGCCATCAGTGCTCTAGCGGGAGCCTACGAGCAGTACTTC. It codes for CAISALAGAYEQYF.

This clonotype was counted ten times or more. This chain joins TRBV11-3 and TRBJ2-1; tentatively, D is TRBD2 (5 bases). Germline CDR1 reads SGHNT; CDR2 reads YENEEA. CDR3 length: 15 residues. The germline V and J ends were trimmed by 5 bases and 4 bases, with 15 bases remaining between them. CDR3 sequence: CASSPRLASYNEQFF. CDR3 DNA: TGTGCCAGCAGCCCGAGGCTAGCAAGTTACAATGAGCAGTTCTTC.

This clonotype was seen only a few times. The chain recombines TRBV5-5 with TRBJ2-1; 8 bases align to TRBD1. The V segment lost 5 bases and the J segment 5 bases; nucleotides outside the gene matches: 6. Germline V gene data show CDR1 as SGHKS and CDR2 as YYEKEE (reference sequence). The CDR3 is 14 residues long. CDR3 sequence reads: CASSWGTGNNEQFF. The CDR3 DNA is TGTGCCAGCAGTTGGGGGACAGGCAACAATGAGCAGTTCTTC.

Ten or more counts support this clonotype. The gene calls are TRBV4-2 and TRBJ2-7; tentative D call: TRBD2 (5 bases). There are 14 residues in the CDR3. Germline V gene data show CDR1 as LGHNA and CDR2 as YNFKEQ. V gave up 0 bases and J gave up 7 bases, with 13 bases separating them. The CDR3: CASSQDRRVLEQYF. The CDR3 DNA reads TGTGCCAGCAGCCAAGACCGGCGGGTTTTGGAGCAGTACTTC.

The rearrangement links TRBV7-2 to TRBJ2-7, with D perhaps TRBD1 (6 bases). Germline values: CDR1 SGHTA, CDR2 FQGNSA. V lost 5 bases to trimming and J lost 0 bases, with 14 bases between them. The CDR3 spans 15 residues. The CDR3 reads CASSKTGIRSYEQYF. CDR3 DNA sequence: TGTGCCAGCAGCAAAACAGGGATCCGCTCCTACGAGCAGTACTTC.

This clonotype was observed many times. CDR3 nucleotides: TGTGCCAGCAGCTTGGGGGCAGGGCGGGAGGCCCAGAATGAGCAGTTCTTC. It codes for CASSLGAGREAQNEQFF. This chain connects TRBV5-4 to TRBJ2-1; 8 nucleotides line up with TRBD2. This CDR3 has 17 amino acids. The V and J ends lost 0 bases and 7 bases, in that order; junction bases with no gene match: 12. Per the germline V gene, CDR1 is SGHNT and CDR2 is YYREEE (reference sequence).

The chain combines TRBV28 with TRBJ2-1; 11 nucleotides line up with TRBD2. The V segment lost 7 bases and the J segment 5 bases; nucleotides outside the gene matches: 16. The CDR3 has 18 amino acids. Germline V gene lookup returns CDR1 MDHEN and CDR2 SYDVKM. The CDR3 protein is CASKFQGLAGGRHNEQFF. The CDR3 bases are TGTGCCAGCAAATTCCAGGGGTTAGCGGGAGGGAGACACAATGAGCAGTTCTTC.

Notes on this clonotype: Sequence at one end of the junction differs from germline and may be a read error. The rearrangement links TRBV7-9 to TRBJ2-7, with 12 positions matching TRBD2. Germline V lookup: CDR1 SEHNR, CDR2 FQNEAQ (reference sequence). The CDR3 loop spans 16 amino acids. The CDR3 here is CASSALAGGLSYEQYF. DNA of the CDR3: TGTGCTAGCAGCGCACTAGCGGGAGGACTCTCCTACGAGCAGTACTTC.

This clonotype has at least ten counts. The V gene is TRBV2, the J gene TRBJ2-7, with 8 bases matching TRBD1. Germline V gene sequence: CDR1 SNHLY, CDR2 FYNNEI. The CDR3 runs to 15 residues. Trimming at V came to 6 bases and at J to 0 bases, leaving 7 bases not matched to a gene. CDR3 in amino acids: CASSPTGVSSYEQYF. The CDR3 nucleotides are TGTGCCAGCAGCCCGACAGGGGTTAGCTCCTACGAGCAGTACTTC.

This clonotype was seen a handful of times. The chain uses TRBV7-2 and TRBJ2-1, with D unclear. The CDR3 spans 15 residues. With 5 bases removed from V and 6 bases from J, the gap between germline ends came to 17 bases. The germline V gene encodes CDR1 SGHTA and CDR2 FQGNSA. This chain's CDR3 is CASSRNSQMSNEQFF. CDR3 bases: TGTGCCAGCAGCCGTAACTCACAGATGAGCAATGAGCAGTTCTTC.

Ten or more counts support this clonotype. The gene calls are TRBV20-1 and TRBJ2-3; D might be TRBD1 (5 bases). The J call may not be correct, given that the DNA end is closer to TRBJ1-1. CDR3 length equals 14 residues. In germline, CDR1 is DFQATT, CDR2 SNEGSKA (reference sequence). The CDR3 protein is CSARDPGKDTEAFF. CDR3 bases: TGCAGTGCTAGAGATCCAGGGAAGGACACTGAAGCTTTCTTT.

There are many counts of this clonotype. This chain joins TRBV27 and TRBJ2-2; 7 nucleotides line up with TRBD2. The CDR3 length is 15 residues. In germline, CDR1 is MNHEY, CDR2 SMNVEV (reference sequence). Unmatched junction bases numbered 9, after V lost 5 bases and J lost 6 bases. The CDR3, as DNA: TGTGCCAGCAGTGGTCTGCGGGAGTCGGCCGGGGAGCTGTTTTTT. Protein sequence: CASSGLRESAGELFF.

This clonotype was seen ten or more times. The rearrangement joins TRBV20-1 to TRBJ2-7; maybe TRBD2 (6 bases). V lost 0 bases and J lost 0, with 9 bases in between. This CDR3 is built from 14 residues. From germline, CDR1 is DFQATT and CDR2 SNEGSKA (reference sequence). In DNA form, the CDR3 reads TGCAGTGCTAGAGAGGAGACTAGCTCCTACGAGCAGTACTTC. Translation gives CSAREETSSYEQYF.

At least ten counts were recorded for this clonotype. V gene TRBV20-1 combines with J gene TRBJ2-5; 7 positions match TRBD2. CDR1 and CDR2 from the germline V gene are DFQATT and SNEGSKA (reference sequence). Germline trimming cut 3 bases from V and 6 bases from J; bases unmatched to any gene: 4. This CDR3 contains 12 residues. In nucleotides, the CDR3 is TGCAGTGCTAGGGAGACTAGCCAGACCCAGTACTTC. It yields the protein CSARETSQTQYF.

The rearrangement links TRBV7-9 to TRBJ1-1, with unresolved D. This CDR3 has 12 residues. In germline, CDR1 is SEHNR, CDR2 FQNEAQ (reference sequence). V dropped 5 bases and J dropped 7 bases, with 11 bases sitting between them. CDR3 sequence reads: CASSLERFEAFF. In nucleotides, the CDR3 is TGTGCCAGCAGCCTAGAACGGTTTGAAGCTTTCTTT.

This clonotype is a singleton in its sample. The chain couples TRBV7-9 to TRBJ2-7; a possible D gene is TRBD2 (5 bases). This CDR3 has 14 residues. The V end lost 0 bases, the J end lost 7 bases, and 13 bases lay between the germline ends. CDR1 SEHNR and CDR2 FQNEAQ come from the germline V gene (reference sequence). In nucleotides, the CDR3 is TGTGCCAGCAGCTTAGCCCGGGCCACGGGGGAGCAGTACTTC. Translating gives CASSLARATGEQYF. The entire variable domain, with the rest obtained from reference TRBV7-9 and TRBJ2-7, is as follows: DTGVSQNPRHKITKRGQNVTFRCDPISEHNRLYWYRQTLGQGPEFLTYFQNEAQLEKSRLLSDRFSAERPKGSFSTLEIQRTEQGDSAMYLCASSLARATGEQYFGPGTRLTVT.

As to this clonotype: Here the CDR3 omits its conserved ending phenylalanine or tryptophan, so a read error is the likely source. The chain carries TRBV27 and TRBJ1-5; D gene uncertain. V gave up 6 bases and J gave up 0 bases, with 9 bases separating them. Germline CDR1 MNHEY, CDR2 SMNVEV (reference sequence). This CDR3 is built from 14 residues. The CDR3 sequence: CASRPHRSNQPQHS. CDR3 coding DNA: TGTGCCAGCAGACCCCACCGTAGCAATCAGCCCCAGCATTCT.

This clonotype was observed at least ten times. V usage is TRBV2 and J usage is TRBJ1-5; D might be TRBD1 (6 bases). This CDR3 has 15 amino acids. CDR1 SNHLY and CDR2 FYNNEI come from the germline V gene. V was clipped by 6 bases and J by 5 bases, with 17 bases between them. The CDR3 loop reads CASSAHVTGYQPQHF. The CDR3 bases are TGTGCCAGCAGCGCCCACGTGACAGGCTATCAGCCCCAGCATTTT.

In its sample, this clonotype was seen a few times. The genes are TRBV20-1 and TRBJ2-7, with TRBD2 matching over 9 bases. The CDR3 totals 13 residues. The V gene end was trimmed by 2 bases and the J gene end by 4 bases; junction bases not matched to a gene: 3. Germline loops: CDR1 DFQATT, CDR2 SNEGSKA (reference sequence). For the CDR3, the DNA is TGCAGTGCTAGATCGCGGGGGGGATACGAGCAGTACTTC. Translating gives CSARSRGGYEQYF.

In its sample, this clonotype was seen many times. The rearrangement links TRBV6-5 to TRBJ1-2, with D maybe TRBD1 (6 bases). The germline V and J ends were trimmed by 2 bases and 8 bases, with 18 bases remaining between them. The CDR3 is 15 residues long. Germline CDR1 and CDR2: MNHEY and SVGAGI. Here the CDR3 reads CASSYEGGRGHGYTF. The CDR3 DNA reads TGTGCCAGCAGTTACGAGGGGGGAAGGGGTCACGGCTACACCTTC.

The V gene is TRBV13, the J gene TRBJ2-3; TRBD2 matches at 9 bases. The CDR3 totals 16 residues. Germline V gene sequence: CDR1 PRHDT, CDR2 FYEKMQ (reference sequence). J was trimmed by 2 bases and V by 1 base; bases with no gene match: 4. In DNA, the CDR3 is TGTGCCAGCAGCTTAGTCGCTAGCGGGAACACAGATACGCAGTATTTT. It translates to CASSLVASGNTDTQYF.